What follows are 20 T cell receptor beta chains derived from one specimen sequenced in a study of OX40 agonist ivuxolimab in advanced cancers. Using immunoSEQ multiplex PCR, the repertoire was profiled, and TCRdb retains in-frame clones only, with some absent. There are over 55,000 clones in the sample; 80% to 90% occur only once, and 1.9% lies in the top ten. Sample: CD4+ or CD8+ T cells sorted from blood, taken in a trial of the OX40 agonist ivuxolimab. The origin of the receptors is an adult with an advanced solid tumor such as melanoma, head and neck, liver or kidney cancer.

V usage is TRBV27 and J usage is TRBJ2-3; 9 nucleotides match TRBD1. The CDR3 runs 14 residues. After removal of 4 bases from V and 5 bases from J, the junction contained 4 bases not matched to a gene. Germline CDR1 is MNHEY and CDR2 is SMNVEV (reference sequence). CDR3 sequence reads: CASSWDRAGDTQYF. CDR3 nucleotides: TGTGCCAGCAGTTGGGACAGGGCCGGAGATACGCAGTATTTT.

The gene calls are TRBV7-8 and TRBJ2-7, with D perhaps TRBD1 (6 bases). The CDR3 has 20 residues. Between the trimmed V and J ends, which lost 2 bases and 2 bases, there was a span of 28 bases. Germline V CDR1 and CDR2: SGHVS, FQNEAQ. CDR3 residues: CASSLPKGVGIVDNPYEQYF. The CDR3 DNA follows: TGTGCCAGCAGCTTACCTAAGGGGGTGGGTATAGTAGATAACCCCTACGAGCAGTACTTC.

The genes are TRBV6-6 and TRBJ2-1; D call uncertain. CDR3 length: 15 residues. V lost 5 bases and J 0 bases, leaving 11 bases between the germline ends. The germline V gene has CDR1 MNHNY and CDR2 SVGAGI (reference sequence). CDR3 DNA: TGTGCCAGCAGTGACGGAGTTACCTCCTACAATGAGCAGTTCTTC. Translation gives CASSDGVTSYNEQFF.

The rearrangement joins TRBV11-2 to TRBJ2-7; TRBD2 might be the D (6 bases). The V gene lost 0 bases and the J gene lost 1 base, with 7 bases spanning the gap. The length of the CDR3 is 14 residues. Germline-derived CDR1 and CDR2 are SGHAT and FQNNGV. DNA for the CDR3: TGTGCCAGCAGCTTAGACGGACTATCCTACGAGCAGTACTTC. It encodes CASSLDGLSYEQYF.

This chain joins TRBV19 and TRBJ2-1, with D hard to call. The CDR3 consists of 14 residues. Trimming pared 4 bases from V and 3 bases from J, leaving 10 bases between. The germline gives CDR1 LNHDA, CDR2 SQIVND (reference sequence). CDR3 in amino acids: CASSRADNYNEQFF. CDR3 DNA: TGTGCCAGTAGTAGGGCAGATAACTACAATGAGCAGTTCTTC.

There are a few counts of this clone. J is TRBJ1-5 and V is TRBV6-5, with D tentatively TRBD1 (6 bases). V lost 6 bases to trimming and J lost 3 bases, with 15 bases between them. Per the germline V gene, CDR1 is MNHEY and CDR2 is SVGAGI. The CDR3 runs 15 residues. The CDR3 nucleotides read TGTGCCAGCAGGCGGGGGGCAAATGTCAATCAGCCCCAGCATTTT. Protein sequence: CASRRGANVNQPQHF.

V and J are TRBV6-5 and TRBJ2-2; D is unresolved. V dropped 4 bases and J dropped 4 bases, with 1 base sitting between them. This CDR3 has 11 amino acids. Germline assignment: CDR1 MNHEY and CDR2 SVGAGI. In nucleotides, the CDR3 is TGTGCCAGCAGTTTCACCGGGGAGCTGTTTTTT. It codes for CASSFTGELFF.

The chain joins TRBV6-5 to TRBJ2-7; D possibly corresponds to TRBD2 (5 bases). The germline gives CDR1 MNHEY, CDR2 SVGAGI. This CDR3 spans 14 amino acids. V gave up 6 bases and J gave up 3 bases, with 15 bases separating them. The DNA for the CDR3 is TGTGCCAGCAGACGGACTGGGGATAACTACGAGCAGTACTTC. It is translated as CASRRTGDNYEQYF.

This clone was recorded only once. The chain recombines TRBV7-9 with TRBJ1-6, with a weak D call TRBD1 (6 bases). Germline V gives CDR1 SEHNR, CDR2 FQNEAQ (reference sequence). The length of the CDR3 is 16 residues. The germline V and J ends were trimmed by 5 bases and 4 bases, with 15 bases remaining between them. This chain's CDR3 is CASSVQGNRYNSPLHF. Here the CDR3 DNA reads TGTGCCAGCAGCGTACAGGGAAATCGGTATAATTCACCCCTCCACTTT. Using reference TRBV7-9 and TRBJ1-6 for the parts outside the CDR3, the full variable domain is DTGVSQNPRHKITKRGQNVTFRCDPISEHNRLYWYRQTLGQGPEFLTYFQNEAQLEKSRLLSDRFSAERPKGSFSTLEIQRTEQGDSAMYLCASSVQGNRYNSPLHFGNGTRLTVT.

The chain recombines TRBV19 with TRBJ1-4; possible D gene TRBD1, 5 bases. This CDR3 comprises 14 residues. Trimming shortened V by 5 bases and J by 6 bases, and 13 bases separated the two germline ends. The germline CDR1 and CDR2 sequences are LNHDA and SQIVND (reference sequence). CDR3: CASSPRDGDEKLFF. The CDR3 region has the DNA TGTGCCAGTAGTCCCCGGGACGGTGATGAAAAACTGTTTTTT.

The rearrangement links TRBV5-1 to TRBJ1-3; no reliable D call. CDR3 length: 17 amino acids. Germline CDR1 SGHRS, CDR2 YFSETQ. Trimming stripped 1 base from V and 0 bases from J, with 14 bases between. The CDR3: CASSLQKPGDSGNTIYF. The CDR3 region has the DNA TGCGCCAGCAGCTTGCAGAAACCCGGCGACTCTGGAAACACCATATATTTT.

V is TRBV28 and J is TRBJ2-1, with D uncertain. The CDR3 covers 13 residues. V lost 8 bases and J 0 bases, leaving 8 bases between the germline ends. Looked up from germline, CDR1 is MDHEN and CDR2 is SYDVKM. CDR3 DNA: TGTGCCAGCGGAGAACACTCCTACAATGAGCAGTTCTTC. Protein: CASGEHSYNEQFF.

V usage is TRBV27 and J usage is TRBJ2-7; 7 bases match TRBD1. Germline assignment: CDR1 MNHEY and CDR2 SMNVEV (reference sequence). V was pared by 6 bases and J by 2 bases, with 13 bases of the junction left unmatched. The length of the CDR3 is 16 residues. DNA for the CDR3: TGTGCCAGCAGGGAGAGCCCACAGGGGTTAGCCTACGAGCAGTACTTC. Encoded protein: CASRESPQGLAYEQYF.

This clone occurred once. The genes are TRBV7-9 and TRBJ2-2, with 8 nucleotides matching TRBD2. The CDR3 length is 15 residues. CDR1 is SEHNR, CDR2 FQNEAQ, per germline (reference sequence). Unmatched junction bases numbered 3, after V lost 1 base and J lost 5 bases. CDR3: CASSLGLAGTGELFF. CDR3 coding DNA: TGTGCCAGCAGCTTAGGGTTAGCGGGAACCGGGGAGCTGTTTTTT.

The V call is TRBV4-2, the J call TRBJ2-3; 12 bases are a match to TRBD2. V shed 4 bases, J shed 6 bases, and the junction held 5 bases outside the gene matches. Germline V gene data show CDR1 as LGHNA and CDR2 as YNFKEQ. The length of the CDR3 is 15 residues. The chain's CDR3 is CASSPASGREDTQYF. The CDR3 nucleotides are TGTGCCAGCAGCCCGGCTAGCGGGAGGGAGGATACGCAGTATTTT.

The chain carries TRBV6-6 and TRBJ1-2; D is possibly TRBD1 (6 bases). V lost 2 bases and J 6 bases, leaving 7 bases between the germline ends. The CDR3 runs 12 residues. Germline V gives CDR1 MNHNY, CDR2 SVGAGI (reference sequence). CDR3 region: CASSYQGNGYTF. As DNA, the CDR3 is TGTGCCAGCAGTTACCAGGGGAATGGCTACACCTTC.

This chain joins TRBV27 and TRBJ2-5; 13 bases line up with TRBD2. This CDR3 has 17 residues. Germline V gene data show CDR1 as MNHEY and CDR2 as SMNVEV (reference sequence). Unmatched junction bases numbered 8, after V lost 5 bases and J lost 2 bases. The DNA for the CDR3 is TGTGCCAGCAGTCAAAGGACTAGCGGGAGCCGTCAAGAGACCCAGTACTTC. Amino acids: CASSQRTSGSRQETQYF.

This clone has a single count. The chain couples TRBV9 to TRBJ2-7, with 7 nucleotides matching TRBD1. The CDR3 is 17 residues long. Germline V gene sequence: CDR1 SGDLS, CDR2 YYNGEE. With V trimmed by 4 bases and J by 5 bases, 18 bases remained unmatched. CDR3 nucleotide sequence: TGTGCCAGCAGCCTTCTCCGGGACAGCAACAGTTTCCACGAGCAGTACTTC. Protein: CASSLLRDSNSFHEQYF.

The chain couples TRBV7-2 to TRBJ2-1; TRBD2 matches 7 bases. The junction had 8 bases not matched to a gene; V was cut back by 5 bases and J by 1 base. CDR1 and CDR2 from the germline V gene are SGHTA and FQGNSA. The CDR3 spans 16 residues. The CDR3 region has the DNA TGTGCCAGCAGCCGCACTAGCGACCTATCCTACAATGAGCAGTTCTTC. It codes for CASSRTSDLSYNEQFF.

This chain connects TRBV7-2 to TRBJ1-3; D is undetermined. Germline CDR1 and CDR2: SGHTA and FQGNSA. The CDR3 covers 15 residues. The V end lost 3 bases, the J end lost 3 bases, and 12 bases lay between the germline ends. This CDR3 reads CASSFTSRDGNTIYF. Here the CDR3 DNA reads TGTGCCAGCAGCTTCACTTCTAGGGATGGAAACACCATATATTTT.